The 7 T cell receptor beta chains below come from one sample, sequenced in a study of cytomegalovirus exposure and HLA in healthy donors. The primer mix had 60 Vbeta and 13 Jbeta primers. Sequenced by immunoSEQ multiplex PCR; TCRdb stores in-frame clones only, minus some. This table holds 85,000 to 100,000 clones, around four fifths found once. Material for sequencing was PBMCs. Source of these receptors: a woman aged 40 to 50 in good health and CMV-seropositive.

The gene calls are TRBV6-1 and TRBJ1-1; a possible D gene is TRBD1 (6 bases). Per germline, CDR1 MNHNS and CDR2 SASEGT. V was shortened by 3 bases and J by 0 bases, with 14 bases between the two germline ends. This CDR3 comprises 16 residues. The CDR3 DNA is TGTGCCAGCAGTGATCCGGACAGACTCATGAACACTGAAGCTTTCTTT. It yields the protein CASSDPDRLMNTEAFF.

The rearrangement uses TRBV2 and TRBJ2-7; perhaps TRBD2 as D (5 bases). The CDR3 runs 15 residues. CDR1 and CDR2 (germline): SNHLY, FYNNEI. V gave up 6 bases and J gave up 0 bases, with 15 bases separating them. This CDR3 reads CASSRGSISSYEQYF. In nucleotides, the CDR3 is TGTGCCAGCAGCCGCGGGTCCATCAGCTCCTACGAGCAGTACTTC.

The chain combines TRBV6-1 with TRBJ1-1; perhaps TRBD1 as D (6 bases). The V end lost 6 bases, the J end lost 7 bases, and 18 bases lay between the germline ends. The germline CDR1 and CDR2 sequences are MNHNS and SASEGT. CDR3 length equals 14 residues. The CDR3 here is CASSGWGGQGEAFF. Here the CDR3 DNA reads TGTGCCAGCAGCGGATGGGGGGGGCAGGGTGAAGCTTTCTTT.

CDR3 DNA sequence: TGTGCCAGCAGTTACTCACAAGTGAACGAGCAGTACTTC. It is translated as CASSYSQVNEQYF. The rearrangement uses TRBV6-5 and TRBJ2-7; D is undetermined. Per germline, CDR1 MNHEY and CDR2 SVGAGI. V gave up 0 bases and J gave up 5 bases, with 8 bases separating them. The CDR3 sequence is 13 residues long.

This clone occurred a few times. The chain links TRBV28 to TRBJ2-7; 8 nucleotides match TRBD1. There are 15 residues in the CDR3. Germline loops: CDR1 MDHEN, CDR2 SYDVKM. The ends lost 7 bases at V and 6 bases at J; junction bases unmatched: 14. CDR3 in DNA: TGTGCCAGCAATAGGAGGGGGACAGGAGGAGGCGAGCAGTACTTC. This encodes CASNRRGTGGGEQYF.

The chain couples TRBV7-9 to TRBJ2-3, with 7 bases matching TRBD2. The CDR3 extends over 17 amino acids. Germline CDR1 and CDR2: SEHNR and FQNEAQ (reference sequence). The ends lost 2 bases at V and 2 bases at J; junction bases unmatched: 10. The CDR3 protein is CASSLYGGNLNTDTQYF. For the CDR3, the DNA is TGTGCCAGCAGCTTATACGGGGGGAATTTGAACACAGATACGCAGTATTTT.

This chain uses TRBV9 with TRBJ1-5, with TRBD1 identical over 11 bases. The V gene end was trimmed by 4 bases and the J gene end by 2 bases; junction bases not matched to a gene: 8. This CDR3 has 17 residues. Per germline, CDR1 SGDLS and CDR2 YYNGEE. CDR3 nucleotides: TGTGCCAGCAGCCCAGGGACAGGGGGAATGGGCAATCAGCCCCAGCATTTT. As protein: CASSPGTGGMGNQPQHF.